Each of the 15 T cell receptor beta chains below was sequenced from the same sample in a study of T cells in tumors after PD-1 blockade. Data came from immunoSEQ multiplex PCR; TCRdb stores just in-frame clones and leaves some out. The data show over 30,000 clones, around four fifths seen once. Material: PBMCs, obtained before anti-PD-1 treatment. Source of these receptors: a human donor with basal cell carcinoma.

The V and J genes are TRBV30 and TRBJ1-2; D perhaps matches TRBD1 (5 bases). CDR1 and CDR2 (germline): GTSNPN, SVGIG (reference sequence). The length of the CDR3 is 13 residues. V shed 2 bases and J shed 2 bases, with 9 bases lying between them. In DNA, the CDR3 is TGTGCCTGGAGTAGGGACGGGAACTATGGCTACACCTTC. Translation gives CAWSRDGNYGYTF.

The rearrangement uses TRBV10-3 and TRBJ2-1; 13 bases fit TRBD2. After removal of 4 bases from V and 4 bases from J, the junction contained 7 bases not matched to a gene. Germline V lookup: CDR1 ENHRY, CDR2 SYGVKD. This CDR3 has 17 amino acids. The CDR3: CAISGSQLAGGYNEQFF. CDR3 nucleotides: TGTGCCATCAGTGGCTCCCAACTAGCGGGGGGGTACAATGAGCAGTTCTTC.

A few counts support this clone. The chain is built from TRBV19 and TRBJ2-5; weak D call: TRBD2 (6 bases). The CDR3 runs to 15 residues. Germline-derived CDR1 and CDR2 are LNHDA and SQIVND (reference sequence). V lost 7 bases to trimming and J lost 3 bases, with 18 bases between them. In nucleotides, the CDR3 is TGTGCCAGTACCACCACCCATTGGGGGGAAGAGACCCAGTACTTC. As protein: CASTTTHWGEETQYF.

This clone came up once. The chain joins TRBV6-6 to TRBJ1-2, with D maybe TRBD1 (6 bases). V lost 2 bases and J 8 bases, leaving 12 bases between the germline ends. Germline V gene data show CDR1 as MNHNY and CDR2 as SVGAGI (reference sequence). The CDR3 sequence is 13 residues long. CDR3 sequence (DNA): TGTGCCAGCAGTTACGGCAGGGGCCTGGGCTACACCTTC. It specifies CASSYGRGLGYTF.

V and J are TRBV30 and TRBJ2-7, with D possibly called TRBD1 or TRBD2 (5 bases each). The CDR3 is 16 amino acids. V lost 2 bases and J 7 bases, leaving 24 bases between the germline ends. Germline V CDR1 and CDR2: GTSNPN, SVGIG (reference sequence). This CDR3 reads CAWSLILMGDPAEQYF. In DNA, the CDR3 is TGTGCCTGGAGTCTGATTTTAATGGGGGATCCGGCTGAGCAGTACTTC.

V is TRBV19 and J is TRBJ1-1; D ambiguous. Trimming took 1 base from V and 7 from J, leaving 10 bases between them. Germline CDR1 is LNHDA and CDR2 is SQIVND (reference sequence). The CDR3 loop spans 13 amino acids. CDR3: CASSIGWDGEAFF. CDR3 DNA: TGTGCCAGTAGTATAGGCTGGGATGGTGAAGCTTTCTTT.

The chain uses TRBV6-5 and TRBJ1-2; D perhaps matches TRBD1 (5 bases). This CDR3 region has 13 residues. Trimming removed 11 bases at V and 7 bases at J, with 20 bases between. In germline, CDR1 is MNHEY, CDR2 SVGAGI. CDR3 in amino acids: CAFSRNGGSGYTF. The CDR3 nucleotides read TGTGCCTTTTCCCGCAACGGGGGGAGTGGCTACACCTTC.

This chain uses TRBV12-3 or TRBV12-4 with TRBJ1-1, with D unresolved. The CDR3 spans 13 residues. The germline V and J ends were trimmed by 3 bases and 4 bases, with 9 bases remaining between them. For the CDR3, the DNA is TGTGCCAGCAGTTTTAAGCGAGGCACTGAAGCTTTCTTT. Translation: CASSFKRGTEAFF.

V gene TRBV28 combines with J gene TRBJ1-4; 8 bases align to TRBD1. This CDR3 region has 14 residues. Germline assignment: CDR1 MDHEN and CDR2 SYDVKM. With V trimmed by 4 bases and J by 10 bases, 8 bases remained unmatched. The CDR3 region has the DNA TGTGCCAGCAGTTCCGGGACAGGAGCCGGAAAACTGTTTTTT. Its translation: CASSSGTGAGKLFF.

This sequence joins TRBV4-3 and TRBJ1-2; TRBD1 matches 8 bases. Germline loops: CDR1 LGHNA, CDR2 YSLEER. The J segment lost 8 bases and the V segment lost 2 bases, leaving 10 bases of the junction unmatched. There are 15 residues in the CDR3. The CDR3, as DNA: TGCGCCAGCAGCCAAACGACAGGGGAATTGTCGGGCTACACCTTC. Translating it yields CASSQTTGELSGYTF.

This clone was counted a few times. This chain uses TRBV3-1 (or the pseudogene TRBV3-2) with TRBJ2-3; 8 nucleotides align to TRBD1. Germline-derived CDR1 and CDR2 are LGHDT and YNNKEL (reference sequence). V shed 4 bases, J shed 1 base, and the junction held 4 bases outside the gene matches. This CDR3 has 15 amino acids. The CDR3 DNA reads as TGTGCCAGCAGCCGTGGACAGGGACGCACAGATACGCAGTATTTT. As protein: CASSRGQGRTDTQYF.

The chain is built from TRBV5-1 and TRBJ1-5, with a possible D match to TRBD1 (5 bases). V was clipped by 4 bases and J by 3 bases, with 17 bases between them. This CDR3 is 16 amino acids long. Germline V gene data show CDR1 as SGHRS and CDR2 as YFSETQ. The CDR3 spells CASSPGAGRANQPQHF. The CDR3 DNA is TGCGCCAGCAGCCCTGGAGCGGGGCGGGCCAATCAGCCCCAGCATTTT.

This chain uses TRBV6-1 with TRBJ2-7; 11 nucleotides align to TRBD2. The CDR3 runs to 19 residues. The germline gives CDR1 MNHNS, CDR2 SASEGT. V lost 4 bases to trimming and J lost 0 bases; unmatched junction nucleotides: 14. CDR3 DNA: TGTGCCAGCAGTGGGGTCCCGGGGACTAGCGGACACAGCTCCTACGAGCAGTACTTC. Translated, it gives CASSGVPGTSGHSSYEQYF.

This rearrangement joins TRBV10-1 to TRBJ1-5; D ambiguous. The CDR3 sequence is 12 residues long. Germline CDR1 WNHNN, CDR2 SYGVQD (reference sequence). Trimming removed 6 bases at V and 8 bases at J, with 11 bases between. CDR3 DNA: TGCGCCAGCAGCGCGCGCCGGGAGCCCCAGCATTTT. Its protein is CASSARREPQHF.

Here the CDR3 reads CASSLVAASEQFF. CDR3 sequence (DNA): TGTGCCAGCAGCTTAGTAGCCGCCAGTGAGCAGTTCTTC. The rearrangement joins TRBV11-3 to TRBJ2-1; D is unresolved. Trimming cost V 1 base and J 9 bases, with 10 bases left between them. The CDR3 covers 13 residues. CDR1 SGHNT and CDR2 YENEEA come from the germline V gene.